The 26 T cell receptor beta chains below come from one sample, sequenced in a study of blood T cells in healthy people across ages. Primed by a sample-barcoded 5' primer and a J-beta primer mix, a second PCR proceeded for about 6 to 12 cycles. MiXCR, run by TCRdb on the 5' RACE reads, gives a single entry per CDR3 protein. The sample contains about 800,000 distinct CDR3 sequences, more than 35% of which appear only once. The sample consisted of blood. The receptor set was obtained from a man older than 75 in good health.

There are a few counts of this clonotype. The rearrangement links TRBV11-3 to TRBJ2-1; 12 bases agree with TRBD2. Germline CDR1 SGHNT, CDR2 YENEEA. The CDR3 is 16 residues long. Trimming took 4 bases from V and 8 from J; bases not matched to a gene: 9. CDR3 sequence: CASSSGTSGRSHEQFF. Here the CDR3 DNA reads TGTGCCAGCAGCTCAGGTACTAGCGGGAGGTCGCATGAGCAGTTCTTC.

V gene TRBV7-3 combines with J gene TRBJ2-3; no clear D gene. This CDR3 has 13 amino acids. Germline CDR1 and CDR2: SGHTA and FQGTGA. V was cut by 5 bases and J by 8 bases, with 14 bases left in between. In DNA, the CDR3 is TGTGCCAGCAGCAGAGGACGGTCAGGTACGCAGTATTTT. Its protein is CASSRGRSGTQYF.

The rearrangement links TRBV20-1 to TRBJ2-5; D possibly uses TRBD1 or TRBD2 (6 bases each). This CDR3 is 13 amino acids long. Germline V gene lookup returns CDR1 DFQATT and CDR2 SNEGSKA (reference sequence). V lost 1 base and J 5 bases, leaving 11 bases between the germline ends. The CDR3 protein is CSARVGAGETQYF. For the CDR3, the DNA is TGCAGTGCTAGAGTGGGGGCGGGGGAGACCCAGTACTTC.

The gene calls are TRBV6-5 and TRBJ2-3; D ambiguous. CDR3 length equals 14 residues. In germline, CDR1 is MNHEY, CDR2 SVGAGI. Trimming cost V 2 bases and J 2 bases, with 8 bases left between them. CDR3 in DNA: TGTGCCAGCAGTTACGGGCGGATCACAGATACGCAGTATTTT. Protein: CASSYGRITDTQYF.

This sequence joins TRBV12-3 or TRBV12-4 and TRBJ2-7; maybe TRBD2 (6 bases). V lost 5 bases and J 7 bases, leaving 15 bases between the germline ends. The CDR3 has 13 amino acids. CDR3 sequence reads: CASSARGSLEQYF. The DNA for the CDR3 is TGTGCCAGCAGTGCGCGGGGCTCTTTAGAGCAGTACTTC.

This clonotype was picked up a small number of times. The V call is TRBV9, the J call TRBJ2-7, with 7 bases aligning to TRBD2. The V and J ends lost 1 base and 6 bases, in that order; junction bases with no gene match: 4. Germline V lookup: CDR1 SGDLS, CDR2 YYNGEE. CDR3 length: 13 amino acids. The CDR3 reads CASSVLSGGEQYF. The DNA for the CDR3 is TGTGCCAGCAGCGTACTCTCGGGAGGCGAGCAGTACTTC.

The chain uses TRBV7-2 and TRBJ1-1; no firm D call. The germline V and J ends were trimmed by 4 bases and 0 bases, with 6 bases remaining between them. From germline, CDR1 is SGHTA and CDR2 FQGNSA. The length of the CDR3 is 13 residues. The CDR3 sequence is CASSSLVNTEAFF. The CDR3 DNA reads as TGTGCCAGCAGCTCCTTAGTGAACACTGAAGCTTTCTTT. The full variable domain, with the rest looked up from reference TRBV7-2 and TRBJ1-1, is GAGVSQSPSNKVTEKGKDVELRCDPISGHTALYWYRQSLGQGLEFLIYFQGNSAPDKSGLPSDRFSAERTGGSVSTLTIQRTQQEDSAVYLCASSSLVNTEAFFGQGTRLTVV.

In its sample, this clonotype was seen many times. V is TRBV12-3 or TRBV12-4 and J is TRBJ2-5, with TRBD1 matching over 8 bases. J was trimmed by 5 bases and V by 5 bases; bases with no gene match: 10. There are 15 residues in the CDR3. The CDR3 here is CASSAGGGKRETQYF. As DNA, the CDR3 is TGTGCCAGCAGTGCAGGGGGCGGAAAGCGGGAGACCCAGTACTTC.

This clonotype was detected only a few times. V and J are TRBV7-9 and TRBJ2-5; D gene uncertain. CDR1 SEHNR and CDR2 FQNEAQ come from the germline V gene (reference sequence). CDR3 size: 12 residues. Between the trimmed V and J ends, which lost 8 bases and 5 bases, there was a span of 12 bases. CDR3 DNA sequence: TGTGCCAGCTCCCAACTGGGGGAGACCCAGTACTTC. Translation gives CASSQLGETQYF.

This chain uses TRBV5-1 with TRBJ2-3, with D possibly being TRBD1 (5 bases). Deletions cut 1 base from V and 2 bases from J, with 8 bases between. CDR1 and CDR2 (germline): SGHRS, YFSETQ. The CDR3 contains 14 residues. CDR3 DNA sequence: TGCGCCAGCAGCTTGCAGGGTAACACAGATACGCAGTATTTT. Its protein is CASSLQGNTDTQYF.

This clonotype was picked up many times. This rearrangement joins TRBV7-2 to TRBJ2-5; D tentatively fits TRBD1 or TRBD2 (5 bases each). Germline V gives CDR1 SGHTA, CDR2 FQGNSA. The V end lost 0 bases, the J end lost 11 bases, and 19 bases lay between the germline ends. CDR3 size: 15 residues. The CDR3 loop reads CASSLAGDLYNEQYF. The CDR3 DNA sequence: TGTGCCAGCAGCTTAGCGGGGGACCTTTACAATGAGCAGTACTTC. Complete variable domain (other parts from reference TRBV7-2 and TRBJ2-5): GAGVSQSPSNKVTEKGKDVELRCDPISGHTALYWYRQSLGQGLEFLIYFQGNSAPDKSGLPSDRFSAERTGGSVSTLTIQRTQQEDSAVYLCASSLAGDLYNEQYFGPGTRLLVL.

The chain links TRBV5-1 to TRBJ2-1; no firm D call. With 3 bases removed from V and 8 bases from J, the gap between germline ends came to 12 bases. CDR1 is SGHRS and CDR2 is YFSETQ in the germline V gene. This CDR3 region has 13 residues. The CDR3 sequence: CASSSDLRDEQFF. In DNA form, the CDR3 reads TGCGCCAGCAGCTCCGACTTACGGGATGAGCAGTTCTTC.

With respect to this clonotype: A read error is likely, as this CDR3 ends without the conserved phenylalanine or tryptophan. This rearrangement joins TRBV12-3 or TRBV12-4 to TRBJ2-1; unclear D gene. There are 17 residues in the CDR3. V dropped 2 bases and J dropped 2 bases, with 16 bases sitting between them. CDR3 bases: TGTGCCAGCAGTTTAAACCCTCGGATGAGCGCCTACAATGAGCAGTTCTCC. It yields the protein CASSLNPRMSAYNEQFS.

The V gene is TRBV12-3 or TRBV12-4, the J gene TRBJ2-1, with TRBD1 matching over 9 bases. The CDR3 is 15 residues long. Losses at the gene ends were 5 bases for V and 7 bases for J; bases not matched to a gene: 9. CDR3 amino acids: CASSNSGTGKNEQFF. CDR3 sequence (DNA): TGTGCCAGCAGTAACTCCGGGACAGGGAAGAATGAGCAGTTCTTC.

This chain joins TRBV20-1 and TRBJ2-3, with 8 bases identical to TRBD2. J gave up 0 bases and V 5 bases, and 7 bases lay outside the gene matches. The V gene's germline CDR1 is DFQATT and CDR2 SNEGSKA (reference sequence). CDR3 length: 15 residues. The CDR3 DNA follows: TGCAGTGCTTTAGCGGGACGCGCTAGCACAGATACGCAGTATTTT. It encodes CSALAGRASTDTQYF.

The table lists this clonotype with a few counts. The chain joins TRBV20-1 to TRBJ2-4; 10 nucleotides match TRBD1. J lost 7 bases, V lost 6 bases, and 6 bases had no gene match. From germline, CDR1 is DFQATT and CDR2 SNEGSKA (reference sequence). The CDR3 consists of 13 residues. The CDR3 DNA reads TGCAGTGCCTCGGGACAGGGGTTCAACATTCAGTACTTC. It yields the protein CSASGQGFNIQYF.

Ten or more counts support this clonotype. One base away lies a much larger clone, so this may be a sequencing read error. The chain combines TRBV20-1 with TRBJ2-5; 10 bases are shared with TRBD2. Germline assignment: CDR1 DFQATT and CDR2 SNEGSKA (reference sequence). The CDR3 has 17 amino acids. Losses at the gene ends were 4 bases for V and 11 bases for J; bases not matched to a gene: 22. The CDR3 loop reads CSATSTLASGRINEQYF. The CDR3 nucleotides are TGCAGTGCTACATCCACCCTGGCTAGCGGGAGAATCAATGAGCAGTACTTC.

This clonotype has only a few counts. This rearrangement joins TRBV6-2 or TRBV6-3 to TRBJ2-4; tentative D call: TRBD2 (5 bases). V lost 4 bases and J 0 bases, leaving 16 bases between the germline ends. Germline V gene lookup returns CDR1 MNHEY and CDR2 SVGEGT. CDR3 length equals 17 residues. The CDR3 DNA is TGTGCCAGCAGTTCTCCCCCGCAGCGGCTAGCCAAAAACATTCAGTACTTC. Amino acid sequence: CASSSPPQRLAKNIQYF.

As to this clonotype: The germline gene is not matched at one end of the junction; a read error may be the cause. The chain combines TRBV12-3 or TRBV12-4 with TRBJ2-5; D uncertain. The length of the CDR3 is 11 residues. CDR3 bases: TGTGCCAGCAGAGCCCAAGAGGCCCAGTACTTC. Amino acid sequence: CASRAQEAQYF.

V gene TRBV28 combines with J gene TRBJ1-1; D gene unclear. CDR1 is MDHEN and CDR2 is SYDVKM in the germline V gene. This CDR3 is built from 15 residues. V shed 2 bases and J shed 3 bases, with 13 bases lying between them. The CDR3 here is CASSLRTSKHTEAFF. The CDR3 nucleotides read TGTGCCAGCAGTTTAAGGACTTCTAAGCACACTGAAGCTTTCTTT.

V and J are TRBV7-2 and TRBJ2-7; 7 positions match TRBD1. CDR1 is SGHTA, CDR2 FQGNSA, per germline. This CDR3 is 17 amino acids long. The V segment lost 0 bases and the J segment 2 bases; nucleotides outside the gene matches: 10. CDR3 residues: CASSLASQGVYPYEQYF. The CDR3 nucleotides are TGTGCCAGCAGCTTAGCCTCCCAGGGGGTCTACCCCTACGAGCAGTACTTC. Using reference TRBV7-2 and TRBJ2-7 for the parts outside the CDR3, the full variable domain is GAGVSQSPSNKVTEKGKDVELRCDPISGHTALYWYRQSLGQGLEFLIYFQGNSAPDKSGLPSDRFSAERTGGSVSTLTIQRTQQEDSAVYLCASSLASQGVYPYEQYFGPGTRLTVT.

The V gene is TRBV11-3, the J gene TRBJ1-1, with a weak D call TRBD1 (5 bases). This CDR3 spans 15 amino acids. V was shortened by 2 bases and J by 4 bases, with 14 bases between the two germline ends. In germline, CDR1 is SGHNT, CDR2 YENEEA. CDR3 sequence reads: CASSLRGRGATEAFF. DNA for the CDR3: TGTGCCAGCAGCTTAAGAGGCAGAGGGGCCACTGAAGCTTTCTTT.

The genes are TRBV4-3 and TRBJ1-2, with D maybe TRBD1 (6 bases). V lost 2 bases to trimming and J lost 4 bases, with 8 bases between them. The CDR3 totals 13 residues. CDR1 is LGHNA and CDR2 is YSLEER in the germline V gene. The CDR3 is CASSQSRGYGYTF. CDR3 sequence (DNA): TGCGCCAGCAGCCAATCCAGGGGCTATGGCTACACCTTC.

On this clonotype itself: This could be a read error, since a much larger clone is one nucleotide away. V gene TRBV7-2 combines with J gene TRBJ2-1; tentative D call: TRBD1 (6 bases). Germline V gene sequence: CDR1 SGHTA, CDR2 FQGNSA. This CDR3 is built from 14 residues. CDR3 sequence: CASNLNRAHNGQFF. CDR3 bases: TGTGCCAGCAACCTGAACAGGGCCCACAATGGGCAGTTCTTC.

The rearrangement links TRBV6-2 or TRBV6-3 to TRBJ1-1; D gene ambiguous. Trimming shortened V by 7 bases and J by 8 bases, and 17 bases separated the two germline ends. Germline loops: CDR1 MNHEY, CDR2 SVGEGT. The length of the CDR3 is 13 residues. The CDR3 DNA is TGTGCCAGCACCCAAAGGCCCGAAGGAGAAGCTTTCTTT. Its protein product is CASTQRPEGEAFF.

This clonotype occurred many times. The V call is TRBV7-6, the J call TRBJ2-7, with 7 bases aligning to TRBD2. The V gene end was trimmed by 5 bases and the J gene end by 6 bases; junction bases not matched to a gene: 13. The germline V gene encodes CDR1 SGHVS and CDR2 FNYEAQ. The CDR3 extends over 15 amino acids. The CDR3 protein is CASSPADGRSGEQYF. The CDR3 nucleotides are TGTGCCAGCAGCCCCGCCGACGGGAGGTCGGGCGAGCAGTACTTC.